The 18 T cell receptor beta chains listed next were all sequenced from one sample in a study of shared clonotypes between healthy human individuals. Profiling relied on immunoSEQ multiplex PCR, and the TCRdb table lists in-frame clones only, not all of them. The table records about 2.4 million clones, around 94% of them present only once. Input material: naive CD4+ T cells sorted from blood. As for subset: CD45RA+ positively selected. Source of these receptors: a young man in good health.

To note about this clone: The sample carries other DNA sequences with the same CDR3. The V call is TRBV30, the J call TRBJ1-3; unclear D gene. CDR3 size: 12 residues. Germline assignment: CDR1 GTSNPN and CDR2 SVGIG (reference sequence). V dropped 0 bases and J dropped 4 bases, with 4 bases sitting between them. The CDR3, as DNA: TGTGCCTGGAGTGTAGGGGGAAACACCATATATTTT. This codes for CAWSVGGNTIYF.

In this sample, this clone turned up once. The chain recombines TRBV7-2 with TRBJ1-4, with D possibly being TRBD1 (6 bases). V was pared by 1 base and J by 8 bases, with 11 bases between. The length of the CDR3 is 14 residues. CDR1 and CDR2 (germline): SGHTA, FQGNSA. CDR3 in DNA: TGTGCCAGCAGCTTAGGGGGGCCAAGGGAAAAACTGTTTTTT. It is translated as CASSLGGPREKLFF.

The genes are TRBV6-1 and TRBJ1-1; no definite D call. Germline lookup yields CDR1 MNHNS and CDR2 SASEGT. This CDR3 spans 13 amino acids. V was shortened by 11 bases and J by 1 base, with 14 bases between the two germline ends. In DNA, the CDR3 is TGTGCCGTACGGTTACTGCGGAACACTGAAGCTTTCTTT. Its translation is CAVRLLRNTEAFF.

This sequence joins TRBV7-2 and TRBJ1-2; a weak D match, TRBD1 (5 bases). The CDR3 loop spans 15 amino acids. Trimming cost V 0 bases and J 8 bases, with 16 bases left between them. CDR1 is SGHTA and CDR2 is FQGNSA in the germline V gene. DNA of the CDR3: TGTGCCAGCAGCTTAGCGCAGGGTTCCGTCTTCGGCTACACCTTC. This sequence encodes CASSLAQGSVFGYTF.

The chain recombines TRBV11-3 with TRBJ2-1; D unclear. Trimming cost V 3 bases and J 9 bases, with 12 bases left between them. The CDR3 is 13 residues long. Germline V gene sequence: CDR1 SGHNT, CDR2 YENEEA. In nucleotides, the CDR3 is TGTGCCAGCAGCTTCTCTCCTTTGTTTGAGCAGTTCTTC. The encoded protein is CASSFSPLFEQFF.

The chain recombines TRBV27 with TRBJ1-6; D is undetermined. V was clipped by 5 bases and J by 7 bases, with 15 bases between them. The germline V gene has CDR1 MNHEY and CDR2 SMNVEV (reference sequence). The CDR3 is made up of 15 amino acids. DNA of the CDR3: TGTGCCAGCAGTACCCTCCGGGTGGGAAATTCACCCCTCCACTTT. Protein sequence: CASSTLRVGNSPLHF.

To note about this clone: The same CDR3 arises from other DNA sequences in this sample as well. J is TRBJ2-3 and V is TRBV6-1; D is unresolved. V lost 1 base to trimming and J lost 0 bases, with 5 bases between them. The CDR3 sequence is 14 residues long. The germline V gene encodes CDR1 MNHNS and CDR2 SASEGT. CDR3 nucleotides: TGTGCCAGCAGTGAAGGACACAGCACAGATACGCAGTATTTT. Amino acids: CASSEGHSTDTQYF.

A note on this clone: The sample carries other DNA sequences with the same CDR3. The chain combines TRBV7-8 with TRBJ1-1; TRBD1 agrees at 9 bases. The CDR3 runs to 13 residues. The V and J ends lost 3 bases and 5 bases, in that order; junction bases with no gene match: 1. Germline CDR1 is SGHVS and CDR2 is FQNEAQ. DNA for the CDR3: TGTGCCAGCAGCTTGACAGGGGGGACTGAAGCTTTCTTT. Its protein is CASSLTGGTEAFF.

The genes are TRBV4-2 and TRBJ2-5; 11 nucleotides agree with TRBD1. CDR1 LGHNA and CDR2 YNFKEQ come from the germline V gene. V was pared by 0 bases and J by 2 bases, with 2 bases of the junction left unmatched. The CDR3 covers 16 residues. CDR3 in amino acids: CASSQDGDRGQETQYF. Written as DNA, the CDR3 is TGTGCCAGCAGCCAAGATGGGGACAGGGGGCAAGAGACCCAGTACTTC.

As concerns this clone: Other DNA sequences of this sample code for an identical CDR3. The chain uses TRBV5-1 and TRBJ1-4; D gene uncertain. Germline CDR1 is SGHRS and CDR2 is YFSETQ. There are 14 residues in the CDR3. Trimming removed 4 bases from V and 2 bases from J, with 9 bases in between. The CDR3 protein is CASSPGGTNEKLFF. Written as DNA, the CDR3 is TGCGCCAGCAGCCCGGGAGGGACTAATGAAAAACTGTTTTTT. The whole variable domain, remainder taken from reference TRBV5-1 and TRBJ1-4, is KAGVTQTPRYLIKTRGQQVTLSCSPISGHRSVSWYQQTPGQGLQFLFEYFSETQRNKGNFPGRFSGRQFSNSRSEMNVSTLELGDSALYLCASSPGGTNEKLFFGSGTQLSVL.

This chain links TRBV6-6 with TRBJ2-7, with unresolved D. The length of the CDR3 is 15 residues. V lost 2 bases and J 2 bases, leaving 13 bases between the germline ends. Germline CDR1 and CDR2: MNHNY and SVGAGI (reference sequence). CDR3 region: CASSYVRGYTYEQYF. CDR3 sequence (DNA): TGTGCCAGCAGTTACGTTCGAGGTTACACCTACGAGCAGTACTTC.

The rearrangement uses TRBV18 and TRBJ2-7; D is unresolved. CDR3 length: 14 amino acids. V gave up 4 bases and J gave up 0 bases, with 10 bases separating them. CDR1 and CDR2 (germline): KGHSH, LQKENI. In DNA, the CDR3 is TGTGCCAGCTCACAGGCAGGTGCCTCCTACGAGCAGTACTTC. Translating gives CASSQAGASYEQYF.

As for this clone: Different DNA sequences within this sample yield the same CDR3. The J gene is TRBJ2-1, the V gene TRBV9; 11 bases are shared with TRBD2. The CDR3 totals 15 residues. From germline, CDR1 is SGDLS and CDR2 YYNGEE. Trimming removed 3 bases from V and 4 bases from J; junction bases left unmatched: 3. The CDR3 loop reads CASSDGTSGYNEQFF. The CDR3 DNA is TGTGCCAGCAGCGACGGGACTAGCGGATACAATGAGCAGTTCTTC. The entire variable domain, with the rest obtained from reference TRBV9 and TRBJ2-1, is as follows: DSGVTQTPKHLITATGQRVTLRCSPRSGDLSVYWYQQSLDQGLQFLIQYYNGEERAKGNILERFSAQQFPDLHSELNLSSLELGDSALYFCASSDGTSGYNEQFFGPGTRLTVL.

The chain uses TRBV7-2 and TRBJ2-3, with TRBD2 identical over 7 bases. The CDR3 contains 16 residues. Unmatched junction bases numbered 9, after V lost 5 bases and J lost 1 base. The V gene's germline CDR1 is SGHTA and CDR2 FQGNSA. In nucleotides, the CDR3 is TGTGCCAGCAGCCCAACAAGCGGGGTACGCACAGATACGCAGTATTTT. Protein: CASSPTSGVRTDTQYF.

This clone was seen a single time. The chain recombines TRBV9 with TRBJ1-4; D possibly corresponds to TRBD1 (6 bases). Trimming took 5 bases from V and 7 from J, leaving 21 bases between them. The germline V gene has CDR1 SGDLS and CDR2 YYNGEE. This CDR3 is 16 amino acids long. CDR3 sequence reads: CASSQGGTEFAEKLFF. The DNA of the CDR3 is TGTGCCAGCAGTCAAGGGGGGACTGAATTTGCTGAAAAACTGTTTTTT.

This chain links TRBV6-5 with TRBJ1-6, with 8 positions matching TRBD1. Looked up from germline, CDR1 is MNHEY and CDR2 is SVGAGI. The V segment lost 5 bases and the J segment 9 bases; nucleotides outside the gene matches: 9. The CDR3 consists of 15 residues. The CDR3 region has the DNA TGTGCCAGCAGTCCCATGGGACAGGATGGTTCACCCCTCCACTTT. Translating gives CASSPMGQDGSPLHF.

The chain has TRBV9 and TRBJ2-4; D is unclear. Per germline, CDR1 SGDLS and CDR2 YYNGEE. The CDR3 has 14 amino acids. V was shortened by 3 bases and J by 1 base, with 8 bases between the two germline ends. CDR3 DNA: TGTGCCAGCAGCGGCGGTGGGGCCAAAAACATTCAGTACTTC. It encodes CASSGGGAKNIQYF.

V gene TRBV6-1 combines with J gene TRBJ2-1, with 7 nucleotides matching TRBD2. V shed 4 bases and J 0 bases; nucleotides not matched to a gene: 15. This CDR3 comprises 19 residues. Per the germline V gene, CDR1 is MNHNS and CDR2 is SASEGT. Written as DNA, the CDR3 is TGTGCCAGCAGTGGCCCCGGGGGAGGGGATTCCCCCTCCTACAATGAGCAGTTCTTC. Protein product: CASSGPGGGDSPSYNEQFF.